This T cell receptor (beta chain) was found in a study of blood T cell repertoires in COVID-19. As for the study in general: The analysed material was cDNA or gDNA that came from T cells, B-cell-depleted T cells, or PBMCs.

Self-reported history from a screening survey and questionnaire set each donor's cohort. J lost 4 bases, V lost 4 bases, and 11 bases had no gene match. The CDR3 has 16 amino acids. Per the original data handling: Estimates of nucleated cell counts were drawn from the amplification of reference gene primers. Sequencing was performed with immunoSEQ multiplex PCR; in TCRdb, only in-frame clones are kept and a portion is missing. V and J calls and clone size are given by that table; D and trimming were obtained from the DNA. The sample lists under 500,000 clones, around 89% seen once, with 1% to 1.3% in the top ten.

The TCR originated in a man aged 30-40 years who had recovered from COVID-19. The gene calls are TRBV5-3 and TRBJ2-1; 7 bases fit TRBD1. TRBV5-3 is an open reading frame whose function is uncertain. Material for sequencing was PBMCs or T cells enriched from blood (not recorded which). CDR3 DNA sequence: TGTGCCAGAAGCGAGACCGGGACAGCCGTGTACAATGAGCAGTTCTTC. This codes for CARSETGTAVYNEQFF.